Below are 32 T cell receptor beta chains sequenced from a single sample in a study of spatial heterogeneity in lung cancer. In TCRdb, the 5' RACE reads were re-called with MiXCR into one record per CDR3 protein. The sample has approximately 10,000 distinct CDR3 sequences, around 4.2% seen once. Time point here: blood taken at disease recurrence. The authors sequenced whole RNA from tumor, nontumor lung or frozen PBMC without sorting. This material consisted of PBMCs, taken at recurrence. These receptors were obtained from a female donor with early-stage non-small cell lung cancer.

Many counts were recorded for this clonotype. The library was designed around alpha chains, so this beta chain is a stray read whose abundance carries little weight. The chain has TRBV29-1 and TRBJ2-1; D uncertain. The V gene's germline CDR1 is SQVTM and CDR2 ANQGSEA. The CDR3 has 14 amino acids. The V end was cut by 4 bases, the J end by 0 bases, with 10 bases between. In nucleotides, the CDR3 is TGCAGCGTTGTGGGTGCGAGCTCCTACAATGAGCAGTTCTTC. It yields the protein CSVVGASSYNEQFF.

This clonotype was seen at least ten times. Since it is a stray read in a library aimed at alpha chains, this beta chain has a size that is not meaningful. This chain connects TRBV7-2 to TRBJ2-3; 7 bases align to TRBD2. CDR1 is SGHTA and CDR2 is FQGNSA in the germline V gene. Trimming cost V 3 bases and J 5 bases; bases outside gene matches: 5. The CDR3 is 14 amino acids. The CDR3 protein is CASSLLAGEDTQYF. The CDR3 nucleotides read TGTGCCAGCAGCTTGCTTGCGGGGGAAGATACGCAGTATTTT.

This clonotype was seen many times. This beta chain represents an off-target read in a library built for alpha chains; its size is of limited meaning. The chain combines TRBV14 with TRBJ2-7; the match to TRBD2 covers 14 bases. The CDR3 loop spans 18 amino acids. The trim removed 3 bases at V and 4 bases at J, leaving 11 bases unmatched. CDR1 is SGHDN and CDR2 is FVKESK in the germline V gene. The CDR3 loop is CASSHGTSGGLRKYEQYF. The CDR3 DNA reads TGTGCCAGCAGCCACGGGACTAGCGGGGGCCTTAGGAAATACGAGCAGTACTTC.

Ten or more counts support this clonotype. The library was built for alpha chains, so this beta chain is an off-target read and its size means little. The rearrangement uses TRBV10-3 and TRBJ1-1; no firm D call. V lost 0 bases, J lost 6 bases, and 2 bases lay in between. The V gene's germline CDR1 is ENHRY and CDR2 SYGVKD. The CDR3 is 11 residues long. The CDR3 DNA sequence: TGTGCCATCAGTGAGTCAGCTGAAGCTTTCTTT. Its protein is CAISESAEAFF.

This clonotype was seen at least ten times. Since the library was made to target alpha chains, this beta chain is a stray read and its abundance is not meaningful. The CDR3 sequence: CASSLYDGSYEQYF. The DNA of the CDR3 is TGTGCCAGCAGCTTATATGATGGGAGCTACGAGCAGTACTTC. J is TRBJ2-7 and V is TRBV7-2; a weak D match, TRBD2 (5 bases). CDR3 length: 14 residues. Germline CDR1 is SGHTA and CDR2 is FQGNSA. V dropped 2 bases and J dropped 3 bases, with 11 bases sitting between them.

This clonotype was recorded many times. This beta chain slipped into a library made for alpha chains as a stray read, so its size is not meaningful. This chain connects TRBV5-1 to TRBJ2-7; D may be TRBD1 or TRBD2 (6 bases each). Germline loops: CDR1 SGHRS, CDR2 YFSETQ. V was cut by 3 bases and J by 2 bases, with 18 bases left in between. The CDR3 covers 16 residues. The CDR3 DNA reads TGCGCCAGCAGCTCGGCGGGGACACCGGGTGCCTACGAGCAGTACTTC. It encodes CASSSAGTPGAYEQYF. The complete variable domain, with remaining parts taken from reference TRBV5-1 and TRBJ2-7, reads KAGVTQTPRYLIKTRGQQVTLSCSPISGHRSVSWYQQTPGQGLQFLFEYFSETQRNKGNFPGRFSGRQFSNSRSEMNVSTLELGDSALYLCASSSAGTPGAYEQYFGPGTRLTVT.

Many counts were recorded for this clonotype. This beta chain is an off-target read within a library intended for alpha chains, so its frequency means little. The V call is TRBV6-5, the J call TRBJ2-1; 7 bases are shared with TRBD2. V was pared by 4 bases and J by 10 bases, with 7 bases of the junction left unmatched. This CDR3 is 13 amino acids long. CDR1 and CDR2 (germline): MNHEY, SVGAGI. DNA for the CDR3: TGTGCCAGCAGTTCAGGGACTACTCGAGAGCAGTTCTTC. The encoded protein is CASSSGTTREQFF.

Sample share makes this clonotype medium-sized. Since it is a stray read in a library aimed at alpha chains, this beta chain has a size that is not meaningful. The chain combines TRBV28 with TRBJ2-7, with 7 bases matching TRBD1. V lost 6 bases to trimming and J lost 2 bases; unmatched junction nucleotides: 10. Germline V gene sequence: CDR1 MDHEN, CDR2 SYDVKM. The CDR3 is 15 amino acids. Here the CDR3 reads CASRGTGTDTYEQYF. The DNA for the CDR3 is TGTGCCAGCAGAGGTACCGGGACAGACACCTACGAGCAGTACTTC. The entire variable domain, with the rest obtained from reference TRBV28 and TRBJ2-7, is as follows: DVKVTQSSRYLVKRTGEKVFLECVQDMDHENMFWYRQDPGLGLRLIYFSYDVKMKEKGDIPEGYSVSREKKERFSLILESASTNQTSMYLCASRGTGTDTYEQYFGPGTRLTVT.

The sample holds many counts of this clonotype. This beta chain is a stray read from a library made for alpha chains; its abundance is not meaningful. This chain links TRBV27 with TRBJ2-3; D remains ambiguous. The CDR3 contains 15 residues. CDR1 is MNHEY and CDR2 is SMNVEV in the germline V gene (reference sequence). Trimming pared 1 base from V and 5 bases from J, leaving 13 bases between. Here the CDR3 reads CASSLYKGSGDTQYF. In DNA, the CDR3 is TGTGCCAGCAGTTTATACAAAGGGTCGGGAGATACGCAGTATTTT.

This clonotype has at least ten counts. This beta chain was picked up by a library intended for alpha chains and is off target, so its count carries little meaning. V gene TRBV6-2 or TRBV6-3 combines with J gene TRBJ2-3; D gene uncertain. The CDR3 spans 13 residues. Germline V lookup: CDR1 MNHEY, CDR2 SVGEGT. V lost 2 bases and J lost 2, with 5 bases in between. Here the CDR3 DNA reads TGTGCCAGCAGTTACAGGGACACAGATACGCAGTATTTT. The encoded protein is CASSYRDTDTQYF.

This clonotype was seen only a few times. The library was designed around alpha chains, so this beta chain is a stray read whose abundance carries little weight. The gene calls are TRBV12-3 or TRBV12-4 and TRBJ2-2, with D possibly matching TRBD1 (6 bases). V lost 6 bases to trimming and J lost 5 bases, with 19 bases between them. The CDR3 is made up of 16 amino acids. As DNA, the CDR3 is TGTGCCAGCAGCTCGAGTTCCTCAGGGGTAACCGGGGAGCTGTTTTTT. As protein: CASSSSSSGVTGELFF.

This clonotype has ten or more counts. This beta chain was picked up by a library intended for alpha chains and is off target, so its count carries little meaning. The chain combines TRBV7-2 with TRBJ2-5; 7 bases are a match to TRBD1. Losses at the gene ends were 2 bases for V and 5 bases for J; bases not matched to a gene: 14. The germline gives CDR1 SGHTA, CDR2 FQGNSA. This CDR3 is built from 17 residues. The CDR3 sequence: CASSLRPAGGRGETQYF. CDR3 nucleotides: TGTGCCAGCAGCTTACGGCCTGCTGGGGGCAGGGGGGAGACCCAGTACTTC.

This clonotype has at least ten counts. This beta chain lies outside the target of a library built for alpha chains; its clone size means little. The V gene is TRBV2, the J gene TRBJ2-2; D is possibly TRBD2 (6 bases). Germline V gives CDR1 SNHLY, CDR2 FYNNEI. Trimming took off 8 bases at V and 3 bases at J, with 16 bases between the two ends. The CDR3 sequence is 15 residues long. The CDR3 spells CASHRGTPDTGELFF. CDR3 coding DNA: TGTGCCAGCCACCGCGGGACCCCCGACACCGGGGAGCTGTTTTTT.

At least ten counts were recorded for this clonotype. This beta chain was picked up by a library intended for alpha chains and is off target, so its count carries little meaning. The chain combines TRBV5-1 with TRBJ2-6, with D possibly TRBD2 on 5 matching bases. The length of the CDR3 is 19 residues. V was clipped by 4 bases and J by 0 bases, with 20 bases between them. CDR1 and CDR2 from the germline V gene are SGHRS and YFSETQ. CDR3 coding DNA: TGCGCCAGCAGCCTGGTAGGGTGGCGTGGGAGCTCTGGGGCCAACGTCCTGACTTTC. Translation: CASSLVGWRGSSGANVLTF.

This clonotype was seen repeatedly, ten times or more. This beta chain is an unintended read in a library built for alpha chains; its size means little. The chain employs TRBV4-2 and TRBJ1-1; 8 positions agree with TRBD1. This CDR3 comprises 13 residues. The germline V gene has CDR1 LGHNA and CDR2 YNFKEQ. Unmatched junction bases numbered 2, after V lost 4 bases and J lost 4 bases. CDR3 DNA sequence: TGTGCCAGCAGCCGAGACAGGGGCACTGAAGCTTTCTTT. Its protein is CASSRDRGTEAFF.

This clonotype has at least ten counts. For a library built for alpha chains, this beta chain is a stray read; little rests on its size. The CDR3 loop reads CASSLVGDDGELFF. The CDR3 bases are TGTGCCAGCAGTTTAGTAGGGGATGACGGGGAGCTGTTTTTT. The J gene is TRBJ2-2, the V gene TRBV28; D might be TRBD1 (5 bases). Germline lookup yields CDR1 MDHEN and CDR2 SYDVKM. With 2 bases removed from V and 7 bases from J, the gap between germline ends came to 11 bases. The CDR3 sequence is 14 residues long.

This clonotype occurred many times. Since the library was made to target alpha chains, this beta chain is a stray read and its abundance is not meaningful. The chain employs TRBV6-2 or TRBV6-3 and TRBJ2-5; D is tentatively TRBD1 or TRBD2 (7 bases each). V lost 6 bases and J lost 4, with 15 bases in between. This CDR3 contains 14 residues. Germline V gene sequence: CDR1 MNHEY, CDR2 SVGEGT. CDR3 amino acids: CASRKTGRVETQYF. As DNA, the CDR3 is TGTGCCAGCAGGAAGACAGGGAGGGTAGAGACCCAGTACTTC.

This clonotype was picked up many times. With the library built for alpha chains, this beta chain is off target and its frequency is not meaningful. The chain joins TRBV10-1 to TRBJ2-3; no firm D call. The CDR3 loop spans 10 amino acids. Trimming left V 7 bases short and J 5 bases short, with 4 bases between. Germline CDR1 WNHNN, CDR2 SYGVQD (reference sequence). This CDR3 reads CASIGDTQYF. Here the CDR3 DNA reads TGCGCCAGCATTGGAGATACGCAGTATTTT.

This clonotype counts as medium-sized (0.01 to 0.1%). The library was built for alpha chains, so this beta chain is an off-target read and its size means little. The rearrangement uses TRBV19 and TRBJ2-1; D is possibly TRBD2 (5 bases). Between the trimmed V and J ends, which lost 3 bases and 7 bases, there was a span of 10 bases. This CDR3 comprises 13 residues. Per the germline V gene, CDR1 is LNHDA and CDR2 is SQIVND (reference sequence). The CDR3 loop is CASSIVRGNEQFF. DNA of the CDR3: TGTGCCAGTAGTATTGTTCGAGGGAATGAGCAGTTCTTC.

This clonotype came up many times. The size of this beta chain means little, since it is a stray read in a library made for alpha chains. The V and J genes are TRBV6-2 or TRBV6-3 and TRBJ1-1, with D possibly being TRBD1 (6 bases). Germline V CDR1 and CDR2: MNHEY, SVGEGT. The CDR3 sequence is 14 residues long. Deletions cut 7 bases from V and 1 base from J, with 13 bases between. CDR3 nucleotide sequence: TGTGCCAGCAAAGGACGGGACAAGAACACTGAAGCTTTCTTT. It yields the protein CASKGRDKNTEAFF.

This clonotype was seen repeatedly, ten times or more. Little can be read into the size of this beta chain, an off-target read in a library designed for alpha chains. V is TRBV27 and J is TRBJ1-5; D remains unclear. CDR1 is MNHEY and CDR2 is SMNVEV in the germline V gene (reference sequence). The CDR3 length is 12 residues. Trimming shortened V by 3 bases and J by 4 bases, and 4 bases separated the two germline ends. The CDR3 loop is CASSLGNQPQHF. CDR3 nucleotide sequence: TGTGCCAGCAGTTTGGGTAATCAGCCCCAGCATTTT.

By proportion, this clonotype is medium-sized. This beta chain is a stray sequence in a library constructed for alpha chains; its clone size is not meaningful. The chain combines TRBV24-1 with TRBJ2-4; TRBD2 might be the D (5 bases). There are 16 residues in the CDR3. Germline V gene lookup returns CDR1 KGHDR and CDR2 SFDVKD. V was shortened by 3 bases and J by 3 bases, with 14 bases between the two germline ends. The DNA of the CDR3 is TGTGCCACCAGTGATAGATCTCCGGGAAGCAAAAACATTCAGTACTTC. It translates to CATSDRSPGSKNIQYF.

As to this clonotype: For a library built for alpha chains, this beta chain is a stray read; little rests on its size. The V gene is TRBV7-8, the J gene TRBJ2-3; 14 bases fit TRBD2. Losses at the gene ends were 5 bases for V and 6 bases for J; bases not matched to a gene: 4. The CDR3 totals 15 residues. The germline CDR1 and CDR2 sequences are SGHVS and FQNEAQ. CDR3 region: CASSQGLAGADTQYF. The CDR3 nucleotides are TGTGCCAGCAGCCAGGGACTAGCGGGGGCCGATACGCAGTATTTT.

This clonotype was counted ten times or more. Within a library made for alpha chains, this beta chain is off target, and its count is uninformative. V is TRBV29-1 and J is TRBJ2-1; D remains unclear. From germline, CDR1 is SQVTM and CDR2 ANQGSEA. This CDR3 is built from 10 residues. V was shortened by 2 bases and J by 10 bases, with 6 bases between the two germline ends. The CDR3 here is CSVENTEQFF. The CDR3 region has the DNA TGCAGCGTTGAAAATACCGAGCAGTTCTTC.

There are many counts of this clonotype. This beta chain appears as a stray read in a library generated for alpha chains; its size is not informative. This rearrangement joins TRBV20-1 to TRBJ2-1; 9 positions agree with TRBD1. Trimming at V came to 0 bases and at J to 6 bases, leaving 6 bases not matched to a gene. The germline CDR1 and CDR2 sequences are DFQATT and SNEGSKA (reference sequence). CDR3 length: 15 residues. The CDR3 DNA is TGCAGTGCTAGAGAACCGGGACAGGGCTCCAATGAGCAGTTCTTC. Translating gives CSAREPGQGSNEQFF.

This clonotype showed up many times. This beta chain turned up in a library designed for alpha chains; as an off-target read, its abundance says little. The chain recombines TRBV5-1 with TRBJ2-7; either TRBD1 or TRBD2 may fit D (6 bases each). Germline CDR1 and CDR2: SGHRS and YFSETQ. Trimming left V 6 bases short and J 1 base short, with 14 bases between. The CDR3 is made up of 14 amino acids. The CDR3 DNA follows: TGCGCCAGCACGGTGATAGGGGGGTCCTACGAGCAGTACTTC. It codes for CASTVIGGSYEQYF.

A note on this clonotype: This beta chain is an off-target read within a library intended for alpha chains, so its frequency means little. V and J are TRBV20-1 and TRBJ2-3, with D possibly being TRBD1 (6 bases). Looked up from germline, CDR1 is DFQATT and CDR2 is SNEGSKA (reference sequence). CDR3 length equals 14 residues. V was pared by 6 bases and J by 0 bases, with 13 bases between. CDR3 sequence (DNA): TGCAGTGCCAGGCAGGGGATTAGCACAGATACGCAGTATTTT. Translating gives CSARQGISTDTQYF.

This clonotype was detected a few times. The size of this beta chain means little, since it is a stray read in a library made for alpha chains. The chain carries TRBV20-1 and TRBJ1-6; 11 bases line up with TRBD1. CDR3 length: 17 amino acids. CDR1 and CDR2 from the germline V gene are DFQATT and SNEGSKA (reference sequence). V was pared by 5 bases and J by 7 bases, with 13 bases of the junction left unmatched. CDR3 bases: TGCAGTGCTTTACCACTTACCGGGACAGGGGGGAATTCACCCCTCCACTTT. This gives the protein CSALPLTGTGGNSPLHF.

A note on this clonotype: This beta chain is an unintended read in a library built for alpha chains; its size means little. This sequence joins TRBV11-2 and TRBJ2-2, with a tentative D call TRBD2 (6 bases). This CDR3 has 19 amino acids. Per germline, CDR1 SGHAT and CDR2 FQNNGV. V gave up 2 bases and J gave up 2 bases, with 21 bases separating them. CDR3 sequence reads: CASSLMSGPGTPNTGELFF. The CDR3 bases are TGTGCCAGCAGCTTAATGTCGGGCCCGGGGACTCCTAACACCGGGGAGCTGTTTTTT.

In this sample, this clonotype turned up many times. Since it is a stray read in a library aimed at alpha chains, this beta chain has a size that is not meaningful. This CDR3 is CASSLGQDIYEQYF. The CDR3 bases are TGCGCCAGCAGCTTGGGACAGGACATCTACGAGCAGTACTTC. The chain has TRBV5-1 and TRBJ2-7; D is perhaps TRBD1 (6 bases). The CDR3 length is 14 residues. Germline V CDR1 and CDR2: SGHRS, YFSETQ. V was clipped by 0 bases and J by 3 bases, with 10 bases between them.

At least ten counts were recorded for this clonotype. For a library built for alpha chains, this beta chain is a stray read; little rests on its size. The J gene is TRBJ2-7, the V gene TRBV6-6, with TRBD1 matching 11 bases. V was clipped by 6 bases and J by 1 base; unmatched bases: 5. Per the germline V gene, CDR1 is MNHNY and CDR2 is SVGAGI (reference sequence). The CDR3 has 15 residues. The CDR3 loop reads CASRLGTGGSYEQYF. The CDR3 region has the DNA TGTGCCAGCAGGTTAGGGACAGGGGGTTCCTACGAGCAGTACTTC.

In this sample, this clonotype turned up many times. This beta chain is a stray read from a library made for alpha chains; its abundance is not meaningful. The chain joins TRBV28 to TRBJ1-4, with D possibly matching TRBD1 (5 bases). Trimming took off 7 bases at V and 0 bases at J, with 6 bases between the two ends. The CDR3 totals 13 residues. The V gene's germline CDR1 is MDHEN and CDR2 SYDVKM. CDR3 nucleotide sequence: TGTGCCAGCAAGGACACAACTAATGAAAAACTGTTTTTT. Translation gives CASKDTTNEKLFF.